The rows below give T cell receptor beta chains drawn from one sample of a study of T cell repertoires in cytomegalovirus infection. The antigens of these receptors remain unknown. MiXCR was run by TCRdb on the reads, yielding one entry per CDR3 protein. The top ten clones hold about an eighth of a sample with roughly 990,000 distinct CDR3 sequences, approximately 33% of them seen once. The input for sequencing was cultured CD8+ T cells from PBMCs, taken from culture after CMV antigen stimulation. These receptors were obtained from a human donor in good health (CMV status not recorded). Some clones in this sample may be carry-over from other donors' samples. Both conserved end residues are part of each CDR3. The D gene is left open where the match is weak. Clone size appears in some rows only: once, few, many, or a class for an expanded clone.

>NA|TRBJ2-3|few|TRBV7-9
TGTGCCAGCAGCTTAGGTTGGATCCCTTCCACAGATACGCAGTATTTT
CASSLGWIPSTDTQYF
>NA|TRBJ1-4|NA|TRBV12-3/TRBV12-4
TGTGCCAGCAGTATCCAATTCGGGGGCCCTAATGAAAAACTGTTTTTT
CASSIQFGGPNEKLFF
>TRBD1|TRBJ1-4|NA|TRBV7-4
TGTGCCAGCAGCCCCGAGGTGACAGGGCGGGATGAAAAACTGTTTTTT
CASSPEVTGRDEKLFF
>NA|TRBJ2-7|NA|TRBV20-1
TGCAGTGCTAGAGCCTCGGCAGGGCCGGCCTACGAGCAGTACTTC
CSARASAGPAYEQYF
>NA|TRBJ2-7|NA|TRBV6-1
TGTGCCAGCAGTGAGGGGGTACCAAGCTCCTACGAGCAGTACTTC
CASSEGVPSSYEQYF
>TRBD1|TRBJ1-1|NA|TRBV15
TGTGCCACCAGCCCCTACGGGACAGACGTCACTGAAGCTTTCTTT
CATSPYGTDVTEAFF
>NA|TRBJ1-2|NA|TRBV27
TGTGCCAGCAGTTTTGCAGGGCACCTCCGTGGCTACACCTTC
CASSFAGHLRGYTF
>NA|TRBJ1-2|few|TRBV9
TGTGCCAGCAGCGCATACAGGGTTGGCTACACCTTC
CASSAYRVGYTF
>NA|TRBJ2-2|NA|TRBV10-3
TGTGCCATCGGGGGACCCGGGGAGCTGTTTTTT
CAIGGPGELFF
>NA|TRBJ1-2|NA|TRBV7-9
TGTGCCAGCAGCTTATTAGGGGGGTTTCTTCCTGATGGCTACACCTTC
CASSLLGGFLPDGYTF
>TRBD1|TRBJ2-3|NA|TRBV24-1
TGTGCCACCAGTGATGGGGGACAGGAGAGCACAGATACGCAGTATTTT
CATSDGGQESTDTQYF
>NA|TRBJ2-1|many|TRBV7-8
TGTGCCAGCGTCGACCCTGGGGACTCTAGCAATGAGCAGTTCTTC
CASVDPGDSSNEQFF
>NA|TRBJ1-1|NA|TRBV2
TGTGCCAGCAAACAGGGATTTTACATGAACACTGAAGCTTTCTTT
CASKQGFYMNTEAFF
>TRBD1|TRBJ2-2|NA|TRBV15
TGTGCCACCAGCGGCCCCCAGGGACAGTCGAACACCGGGGAGCTGTTTTTT
CATSGPQGQSNTGELFF